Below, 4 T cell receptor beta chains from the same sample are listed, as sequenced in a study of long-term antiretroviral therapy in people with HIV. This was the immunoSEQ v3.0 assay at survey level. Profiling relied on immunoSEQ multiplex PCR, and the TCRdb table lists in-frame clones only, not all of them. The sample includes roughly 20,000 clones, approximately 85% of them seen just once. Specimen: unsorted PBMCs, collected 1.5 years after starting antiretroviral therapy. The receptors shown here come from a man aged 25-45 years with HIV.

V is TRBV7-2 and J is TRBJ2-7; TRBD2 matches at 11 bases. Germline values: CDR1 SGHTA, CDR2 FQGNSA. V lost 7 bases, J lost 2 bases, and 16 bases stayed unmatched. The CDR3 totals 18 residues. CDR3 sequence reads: CASNDKGTSGRQAYEQYF. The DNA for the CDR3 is TGTGCCAGCAACGACAAAGGGACTAGCGGACGACAGGCCTACGAGCAGTACTTC.

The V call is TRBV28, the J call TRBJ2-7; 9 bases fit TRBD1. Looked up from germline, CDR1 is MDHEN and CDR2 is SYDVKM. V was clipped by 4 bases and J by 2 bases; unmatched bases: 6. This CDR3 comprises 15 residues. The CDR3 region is CASSSLGQGAYEQYF. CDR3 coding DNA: TGTGCCAGCAGTTCCTTGGGACAGGGAGCCTACGAGCAGTACTTC.

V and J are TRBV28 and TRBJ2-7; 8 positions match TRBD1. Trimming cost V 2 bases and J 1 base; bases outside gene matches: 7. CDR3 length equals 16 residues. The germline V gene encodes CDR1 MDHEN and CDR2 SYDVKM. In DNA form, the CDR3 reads TGTGCCAGCAGTTTACTTCCGACAGGGGCATCCTACGAGCAGTACTTC. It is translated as CASSLLPTGASYEQYF.

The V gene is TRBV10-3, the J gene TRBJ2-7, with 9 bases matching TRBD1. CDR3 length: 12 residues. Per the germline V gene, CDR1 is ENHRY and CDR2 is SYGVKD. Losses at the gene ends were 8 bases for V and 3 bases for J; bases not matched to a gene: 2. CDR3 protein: CAIADRGYEQYF. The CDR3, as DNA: TGTGCCATCGCGGACAGGGGCTACGAGCAGTACTTC.